Sequencing of this T cell receptor (beta chain) was carried out in a study of long-term antiretroviral therapy in people with HIV. Study background: It was about a decade after the earliest samples that the 2015 immediate-ART recommendation appeared.

Survey-level resolution applied to immunoSEQ assay v3.0. Profiling relied on immunoSEQ multiplex PCR, and the TCRdb table lists in-frame clones only, not all of them. Here the sample spans about 16,000 clones, 60% to 80% being singletons. V shed 4 bases and J shed 8 bases, with 12 bases lying between them. Germline assignment: CDR1 SGHTA and CDR2 FQGTGA. The CDR3 sequence is 13 residues long. Concerning this clone itself: Its antigen is still unknown.

The study, taken as a whole, reports: Collection of the blood took place between the mid-2000s and the late 2010s. The ART regimens in use then may have been less effective than current ones.

This clonotype was obtained from a woman aged 50 to 60 with HIV. This specimen was unsorted PBMCs, taken 1.5 years before starting antiretroviral therapy. The chain carries TRBV7-3 and TRBJ2-1; D remains unclear. The CDR3 is CASSSPPQDEQFF. The DNA of the CDR3 is TGTGCCAGCAGCTCCCCCCCTCAGGATGAGCAGTTCTTC.